Here is one T cell receptor (beta chain) with its context. Antigen: not known. Per the germline V gene, CDR1 is LNHDA and CDR2 is SQIVND (reference sequence). This CDR3 has 17 residues. The ends lost 10 bases at V and 5 bases at J; junction bases unmatched: 18. This record belongs to a study of vaccination effects on CD4 cells after COVID-19. Study at large: ViraFEST assay sequencing came after antigen-specific CD4+ T cells were expanded with viral peptide pools.

Isolation of CD4+ T cells took place after 10 days of culture. Each culture had half its medium swapped for IL-2 medium on days 3 and 7. Method: immunoSEQ multiplex PCR; TCRdb's copy keeps in-frame clones and lacks some. The repertoire holds about 58,000 clones, with 60% to 85% as singletons. Whole-study findings and limits: The study found marked clonal contraction of infection- and vaccine-induced clones late after vaccination.

This chain uses TRBV19 with TRBJ2-2, with TRBD2 matching 8 bases. The input for sequencing was CD4+ T cells from PBMCs cultured without peptide, taken before COVID-19 vaccination. The sequence came from a human donor who received a COVID-19 vaccine. The CDR3 nucleotides read TGTGCCACCCTCGGGCAACGAGCGGGGGTAAGGACCGGGGAGCTGTTTTTT. Residues: CATLGQRAGVRTGELFF.